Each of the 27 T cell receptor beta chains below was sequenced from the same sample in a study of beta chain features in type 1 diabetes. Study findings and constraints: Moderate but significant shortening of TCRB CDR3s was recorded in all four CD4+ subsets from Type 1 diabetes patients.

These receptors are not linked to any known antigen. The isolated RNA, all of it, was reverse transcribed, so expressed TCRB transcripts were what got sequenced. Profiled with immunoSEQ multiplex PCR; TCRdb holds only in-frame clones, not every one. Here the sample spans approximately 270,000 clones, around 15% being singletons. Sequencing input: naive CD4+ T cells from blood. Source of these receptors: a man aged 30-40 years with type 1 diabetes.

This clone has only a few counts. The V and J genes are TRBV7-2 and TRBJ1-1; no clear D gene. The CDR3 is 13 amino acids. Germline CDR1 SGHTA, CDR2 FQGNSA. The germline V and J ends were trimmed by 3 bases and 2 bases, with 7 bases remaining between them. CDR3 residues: CASSFALNTEAFF. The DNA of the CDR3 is TGTGCCAGCAGCTTCGCCCTAAACACTGAAGCTTTCTTT.

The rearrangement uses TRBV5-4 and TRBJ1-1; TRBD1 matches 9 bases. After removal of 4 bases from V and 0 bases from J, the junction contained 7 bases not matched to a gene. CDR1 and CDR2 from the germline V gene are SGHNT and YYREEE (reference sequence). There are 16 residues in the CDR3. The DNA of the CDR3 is TGTGCCAGCAGCCCCGGGACAGGGATGATGAACACTGAAGCTTTCTTT. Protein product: CASSPGTGMMNTEAFF.

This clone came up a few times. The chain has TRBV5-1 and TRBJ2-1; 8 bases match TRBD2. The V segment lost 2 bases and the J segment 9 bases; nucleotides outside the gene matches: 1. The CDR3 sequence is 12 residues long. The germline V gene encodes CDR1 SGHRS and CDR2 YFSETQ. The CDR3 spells CASSFLAGEQFF. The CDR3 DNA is TGCGCCAGCAGCTTTCTAGCGGGTGAGCAGTTCTTC.

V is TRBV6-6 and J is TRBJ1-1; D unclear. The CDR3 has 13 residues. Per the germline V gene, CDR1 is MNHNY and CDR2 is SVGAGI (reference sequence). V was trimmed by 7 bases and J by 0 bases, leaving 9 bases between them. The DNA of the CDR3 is TGTGCCAGCAACGTACAGATGAACACTGAAGCTTTCTTT. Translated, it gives CASNVQMNTEAFF.

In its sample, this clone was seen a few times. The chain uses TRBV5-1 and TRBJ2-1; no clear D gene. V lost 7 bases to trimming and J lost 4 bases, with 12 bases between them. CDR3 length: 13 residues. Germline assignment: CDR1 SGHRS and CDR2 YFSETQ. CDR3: CASYAINYNEQFF. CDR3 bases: TGCGCCAGCTACGCGATTAATTACAATGAGCAGTTCTTC.

The CDR3 sequence: CASSEGPGQPQHF. The CDR3 region has the DNA TGTGCCAGCAGCGAGGGCCCGGGGCAGCCCCAGCATTTT. The chain links TRBV7-2 to TRBJ1-5; unclear D gene. The CDR3 totals 13 residues. V shed 5 bases and J shed 7 bases, with 12 bases lying between them. Germline V CDR1 and CDR2: SGHTA, FQGNSA.

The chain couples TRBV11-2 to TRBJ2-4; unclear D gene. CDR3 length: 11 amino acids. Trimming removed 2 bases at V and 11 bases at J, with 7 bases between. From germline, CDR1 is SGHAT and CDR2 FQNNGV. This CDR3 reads CASSLSGVQYF. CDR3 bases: TGTGCCAGCAGCTTATCGGGTGTTCAGTACTTC.

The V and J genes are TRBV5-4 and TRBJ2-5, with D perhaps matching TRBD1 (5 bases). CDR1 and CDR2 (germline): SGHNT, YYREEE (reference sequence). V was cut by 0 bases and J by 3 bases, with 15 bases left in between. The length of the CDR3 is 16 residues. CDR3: CASSLATRDSKETQYF. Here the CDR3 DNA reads TGTGCCAGCAGCTTGGCCACTCGCGACAGCAAAGAGACCCAGTACTTC.

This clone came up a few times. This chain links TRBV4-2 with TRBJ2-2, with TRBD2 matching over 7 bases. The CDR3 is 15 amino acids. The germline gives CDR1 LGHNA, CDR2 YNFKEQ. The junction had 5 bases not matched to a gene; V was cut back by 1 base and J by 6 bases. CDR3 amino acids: CASSQGRERAGELFF. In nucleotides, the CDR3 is TGTGCCAGCAGCCAAGGGCGGGAGAGGGCCGGGGAGCTGTTTTTT.

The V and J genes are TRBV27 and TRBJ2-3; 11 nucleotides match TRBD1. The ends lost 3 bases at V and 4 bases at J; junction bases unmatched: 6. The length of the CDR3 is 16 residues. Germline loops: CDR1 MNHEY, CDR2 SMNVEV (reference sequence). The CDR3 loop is CASSLGQGVPADTQYF. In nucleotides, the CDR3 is TGTGCCAGCAGTTTGGGACAGGGGGTCCCAGCAGATACGCAGTATTTT.

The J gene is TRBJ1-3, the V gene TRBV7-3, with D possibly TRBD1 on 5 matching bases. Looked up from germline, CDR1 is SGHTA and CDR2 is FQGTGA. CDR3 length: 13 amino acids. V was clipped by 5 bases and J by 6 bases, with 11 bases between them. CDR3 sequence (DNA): TGTGCCAGCAGCCTCGGGACTCCAAACACCATATATTTT. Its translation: CASSLGTPNTIYF.

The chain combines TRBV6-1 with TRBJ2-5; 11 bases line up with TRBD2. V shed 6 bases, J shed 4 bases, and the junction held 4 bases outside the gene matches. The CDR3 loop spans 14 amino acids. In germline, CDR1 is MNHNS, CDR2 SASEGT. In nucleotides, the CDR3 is TGTGCCAGCAGGGTAGCGGGAGGGAGAGAGACCCAGTACTTC. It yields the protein CASRVAGGRETQYF.

CDR3 DNA sequence: TGTGCCAGCAGCCCGGGAGGGGGCTTTGACGAGCAGTACTTC. Translation gives CASSPGGGFDEQYF. The rearrangement joins TRBV2 to TRBJ2-7, with D possibly TRBD2 on 8 matching bases. Germline loops: CDR1 SNHLY, CDR2 FYNNEI. V was pared by 6 bases and J by 5 bases, with 17 bases between. CDR3 length: 14 residues.

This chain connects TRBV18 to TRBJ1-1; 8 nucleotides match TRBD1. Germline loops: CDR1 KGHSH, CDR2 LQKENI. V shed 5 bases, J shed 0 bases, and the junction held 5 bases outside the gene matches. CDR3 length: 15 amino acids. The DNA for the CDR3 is TGTGCCAGCTCAGACAGGGGATCCATGAACACTGAAGCTTTCTTT. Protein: CASSDRGSMNTEAFF.

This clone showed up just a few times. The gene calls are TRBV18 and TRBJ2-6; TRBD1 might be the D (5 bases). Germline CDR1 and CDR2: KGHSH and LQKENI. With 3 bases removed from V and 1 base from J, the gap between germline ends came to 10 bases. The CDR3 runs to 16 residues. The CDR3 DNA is TGTGCCAGCTCACCGACTCAGGGATCTGGGGCCAACGTCCTGACTTTC. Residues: CASSPTQGSGANVLTF.

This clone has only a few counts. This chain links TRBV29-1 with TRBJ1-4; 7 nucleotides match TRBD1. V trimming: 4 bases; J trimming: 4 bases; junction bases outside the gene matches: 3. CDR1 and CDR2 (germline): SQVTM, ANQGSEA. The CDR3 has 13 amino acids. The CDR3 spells CSVGGQVNEKLFF. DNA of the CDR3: TGCAGCGTTGGAGGACAGGTTAATGAAAAACTGTTTTTT.

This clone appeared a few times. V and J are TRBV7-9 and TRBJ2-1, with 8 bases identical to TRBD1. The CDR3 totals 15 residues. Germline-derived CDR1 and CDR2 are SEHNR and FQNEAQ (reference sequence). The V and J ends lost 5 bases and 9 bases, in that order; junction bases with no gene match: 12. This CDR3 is CASSQRTGTRGEQFF. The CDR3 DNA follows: TGTGCCAGCAGCCAACGGACAGGGACGAGGGGTGAGCAGTTCTTC.

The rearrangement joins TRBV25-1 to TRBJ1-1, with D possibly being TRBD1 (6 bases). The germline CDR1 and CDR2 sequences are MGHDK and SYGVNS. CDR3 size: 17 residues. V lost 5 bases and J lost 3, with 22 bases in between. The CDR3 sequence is CASSTIKNTGIDTEAFF. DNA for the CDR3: TGTGCCAGCAGTACAATAAAGAATACAGGGATCGACACTGAAGCTTTCTTT. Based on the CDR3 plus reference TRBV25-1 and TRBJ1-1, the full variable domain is EADIYQTPRYLVIGTGKKITLECSQTMGHDKMYWYQQDPGMELHLIHYSYGVNSTEKGDLSSESTVSRIRTEHFPLTLESARPSHTSQYLCASSTIKNTGIDTEAFFGQGTRLTVV.

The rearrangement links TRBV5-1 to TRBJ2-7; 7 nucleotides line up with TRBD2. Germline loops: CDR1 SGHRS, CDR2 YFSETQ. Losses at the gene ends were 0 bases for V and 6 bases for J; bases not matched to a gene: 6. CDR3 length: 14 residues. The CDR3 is CASSLVGGILEQYF. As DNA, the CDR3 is TGCGCCAGCAGCTTGGTGGGAGGGATACTCGAGCAGTACTTC.

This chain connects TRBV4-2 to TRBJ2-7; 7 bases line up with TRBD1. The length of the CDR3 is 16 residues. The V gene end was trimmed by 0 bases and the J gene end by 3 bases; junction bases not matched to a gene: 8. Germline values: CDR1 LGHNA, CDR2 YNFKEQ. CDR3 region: CASSQEDRQGLYEQYF. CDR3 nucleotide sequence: TGTGCCAGCAGCCAAGAGGACCGACAGGGCCTCTACGAGCAGTACTTC.

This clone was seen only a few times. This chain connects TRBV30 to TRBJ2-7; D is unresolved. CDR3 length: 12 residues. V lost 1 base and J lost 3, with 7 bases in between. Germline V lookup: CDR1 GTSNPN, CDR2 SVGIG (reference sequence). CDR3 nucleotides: TGTGCCTGGAGTGACACAAGCTACGAGCAGTACTTC. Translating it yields CAWSDTSYEQYF.

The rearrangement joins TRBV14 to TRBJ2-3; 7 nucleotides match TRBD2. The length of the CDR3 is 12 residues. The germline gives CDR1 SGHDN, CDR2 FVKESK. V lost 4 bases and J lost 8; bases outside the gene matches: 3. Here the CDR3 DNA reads TGTGCCAGCAGCCCGTCGGGGGGTACGCAGTATTTT. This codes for CASSPSGGTQYF. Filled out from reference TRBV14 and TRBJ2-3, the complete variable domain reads EAGVTQFPSHSVIEKGQTVTLRCDPISGHDNLYWYRRVMGKEIKFLLHFVKESKQDESGMPNNRFLAERTGGTYSTLKVQPAELEDSGVYFCASSPSGGTQYFGPGTRLTVL.

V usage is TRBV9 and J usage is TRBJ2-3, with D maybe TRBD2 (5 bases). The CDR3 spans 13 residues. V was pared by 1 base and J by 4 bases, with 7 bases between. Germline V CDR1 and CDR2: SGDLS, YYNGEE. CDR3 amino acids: CASSVRESDTQYF. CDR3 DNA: TGTGCCAGCAGCGTAAGGGAGTCAGATACGCAGTATTTT.

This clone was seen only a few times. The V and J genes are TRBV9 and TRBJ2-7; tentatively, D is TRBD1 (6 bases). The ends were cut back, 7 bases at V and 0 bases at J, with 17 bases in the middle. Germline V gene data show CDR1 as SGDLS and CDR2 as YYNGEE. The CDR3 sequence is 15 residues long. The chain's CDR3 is CASSRTATSSYEQYF. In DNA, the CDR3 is TGTGCCAGCTCCCGGACAGCCACGAGCTCCTACGAGCAGTACTTC.

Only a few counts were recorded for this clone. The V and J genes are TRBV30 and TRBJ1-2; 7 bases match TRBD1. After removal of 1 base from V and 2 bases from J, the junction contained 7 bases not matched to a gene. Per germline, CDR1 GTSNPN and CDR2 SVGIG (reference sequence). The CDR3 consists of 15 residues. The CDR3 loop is CAWSDLRQGNYGYTF. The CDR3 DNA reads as TGTGCCTGGAGTGACCTCCGACAGGGAAACTATGGCTACACCTTC. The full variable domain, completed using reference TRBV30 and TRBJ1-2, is SQTIHQWPATLVQPVGSPLSLECTVEGTSNPNLYWYRQAAGRGLQLLFYSVGIGQISSEVPQNLSASRPQDRQFILSSKKLLLSDSGFYLCAWSDLRQGNYGYTFGSGTRLTVV.

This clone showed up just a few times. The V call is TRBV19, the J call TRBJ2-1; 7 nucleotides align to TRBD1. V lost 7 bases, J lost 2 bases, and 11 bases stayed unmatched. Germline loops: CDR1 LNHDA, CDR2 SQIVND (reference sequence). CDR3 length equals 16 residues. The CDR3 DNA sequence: TGTGCCAGTACCCTAAGACCCGGGACAGCCTACAATGAGCAGTTCTTC. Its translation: CASTLRPGTAYNEQFF.

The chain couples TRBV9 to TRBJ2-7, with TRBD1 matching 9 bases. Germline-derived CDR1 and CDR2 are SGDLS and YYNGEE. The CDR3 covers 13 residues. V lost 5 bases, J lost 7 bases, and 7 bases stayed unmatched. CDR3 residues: CASRGQGPREQYF. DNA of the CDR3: TGTGCCAGCAGAGGACAGGGGCCCCGAGAGCAGTACTTC.